Here is one T cell receptor (beta chain) with its context. The antigen is unknown. TCRdb re-analysed the RT-PCR reads in MiXCR, keeping a single row per CDR3 protein. The sample holds about 190,000 distinct CDR3 sequences, approximately 15% seen once. The sample belongs to a study of response to subunit inactivated influenza vaccine. Points from the study as a whole: Authors suggested that a seasonal influenza vaccination recruits few new T cells each time.

V was cut by 2 bases and J by 4 bases, with 8 bases left in between. CDR1 is MNHEY, CDR2 SVGAGI, per germline. The CDR3 spans 14 residues. This clonotype originated in a man aged 50-59 years who received an inactivated influenza vaccine. The sequenced sample was CD8+ T cells sorted from PBMCs, obtained 5 days after vaccination. The J gene is TRBJ2-2, the V gene TRBV6-5; possibly TRBD1 for D (5 bases). CDR3 bases: TGTGCCAGCAGTTACGTGACAGTCACCGGGGAGCTGTTTTTT. Translated, it gives CASSYVTVTGELFF.